This TCR beta chain was sequenced for a study of blood T cell repertoires in COVID-19. Study in general: Samples taken during acute and convalescent COVID-19 were collected in the United States, Italy and Spain. PBMCs, B-cell-depleted T cells, or T cells were the source of the cDNA or gDNA that made up the material.

The CDR3 is 14 amino acids. CDR1 is DFQATT, CDR2 SNEGSKA, per germline (reference sequence). Trimming took 3 bases from V and 0 from J, leaving 9 bases between them. In the original workflow: By means of reference gene primer amplification, nucleated cell counts were estimated. Here immunoSEQ multiplex PCR was the method, and the copy in TCRdb shows in-frame clones only, minus some. V and J calls and clone size are copied from that table; D and trimming were computed from the DNA. Of 95,000 to 150,000 clones in the sample, over 75% were seen once. The sequencing sample was made of peripheral blood. The chain recombines TRBV20-1 with TRBJ2-1; D call uncertain. The receptor was derived from a woman aged 65 to 85 with acute or convalescent COVID-19. The CDR3 DNA sequence: TGCAGTGCTAGTACGGGTCTCTCCTACAATGAGCAGTTCTTC. This sequence encodes CSASTGLSYNEQFF.